A selection of T cell receptor beta chains follows, all from one sample in a study of PD-L1 blockade in urothelial cancer. The table came from immunoSEQ multiplex PCR; TCRdb's copy has only in-frame clones and leaves some out. Of some 84,000 clones listed, approximately 86% are singletons. The sequenced sample was PBMCs, obtained around atezolizumab (anti-PD-L1) treatment. These receptors came from a woman in her seventies with urothelial cancer. CDR3s include the opening cysteine and the closing phenylalanine or tryptophan. A D gene is named only where the DNA matches it firmly. Not all rows give a size; the values are once, few, many and, for expanded clones, a class.

J gene: TRBJ2-1; clone size: -; V gene: TRBV19; D gene: TRBD2; CDR3 protein: CASSPTGLGINEQFF; CDR3 DNA: TGTGCCAGTAGCCCAACGGGACTAGGCATCAATGAGCAGTTCTTC
J gene: TRBJ1-1; clone size: few; V gene: TRBV4-1; D gene: -; CDR3 protein: CASSQDSEFEGTEAFF; CDR3 DNA: TGCGCCAGCAGCCAAGATAGCGAATTCGAAGGGACTGAAGCTTTCTTT
J gene: TRBJ1-6; clone size: -; V gene: TRBV9; D gene: -; CDR3 protein: CASSFRDTYNSPLHF; CDR3 DNA: TGTGCCAGCAGCTTCCGGGACACCTATAATTCACCCCTCCACTTT
J gene: TRBJ1-4; clone size: -; V gene: TRBV6-5; D gene: -; CDR3 protein: CASKGAYNEKLFF; CDR3 DNA: TGTGCCAGCAAAGGGGCTTATAATGAAAAACTGTTTTTT
J gene: TRBJ2-1; clone size: -; V gene: TRBV4-2; D gene: -; CDR3 protein: CASSSAWWEQSHEQFF; CDR3 DNA: TGTGCCAGCAGCTCAGCATGGTGGGAGCAGAGTCATGAGCAGTTCTTC
J gene: TRBJ2-2; clone size: -; V gene: TRBV30; D gene: TRBD2; CDR3 protein: CAWSRGLAGATVELFF; CDR3 DNA: TGTGCCTGGAGTCGGGGACTAGCGGGAGCTACGGTGGAGCTGTTTTTT
J gene: TRBJ1-5; clone size: -; V gene: TRBV5-1; D gene: -; CDR3 protein: CASSPDGKMPQHF; CDR3 DNA: TGCGCCAGCAGCCCTGACGGGAAAATGCCCCAGCATTTT
J gene: TRBJ2-7; clone size: -; V gene: TRBV5-6; D gene: -; CDR3 protein: CASSLAPAGMGSEQYF; CDR3 DNA: TGTGCCAGCAGCTTGGCCCCGGCAGGGATGGGAAGCGAGCAGTACTTC
J gene: TRBJ1-4; clone size: -; V gene: TRBV7-7; D gene: -; CDR3 protein: CASSYGPGEKLFF; CDR3 DNA: TGTGCCAGCAGCTACGGGCCGGGGGAAAAACTGTTTTTT
J gene: TRBJ2-1; clone size: -; V gene: TRBV15; D gene: -; CDR3 protein: CATSQLGYEQFF; CDR3 DNA: TGTGCCACCAGTCAGCTAGGCTATGAGCAGTTCTTC
J gene: TRBJ2-7; clone size: -; V gene: TRBV7-2; D gene: -; CDR3 protein: CASSLDSTGLYEQYF; CDR3 DNA: TGTGCCAGCAGCTTAGATTCTACAGGGTTATACGAGCAGTACTTC
J gene: TRBJ2-7; clone size: -; V gene: TRBV15; D gene: TRBD1; CDR3 protein: CATSRSTGGNYEQYF; CDR3 DNA: TGTGCCACCAGCAGAAGTACAGGGGGCAACTACGAGCAGTACTTC
J gene: TRBJ1-2; clone size: -; V gene: TRBV7-9; D gene: TRBD1; CDR3 protein: CASSFGADSLTGGLHGYTF; CDR3 DNA: TGTGCCAGCAGCTTTGGGGCCGATTCCCTGACAGGGGGCCTGCATGGCTACACCTTC
J gene: TRBJ2-7; clone size: -; V gene: TRBV9; D gene: -; CDR3 protein: CASSDRAHEQYF; CDR3 DNA: TGTGCCAGCAGCGACAGGGCCCACGAGCAGTACTTC
J gene: TRBJ1-5; clone size: -; V gene: TRBV6-6; D gene: -; CDR3 protein: CASQGRGNQPQHF; CDR3 DNA: TGTGCCAGCCAGGGGCGGGGCAATCAGCCCCAGCATTTT
J gene: TRBJ2-7; clone size: -; V gene: TRBV6-1; D gene: TRBD2; CDR3 protein: CASSLSGGAHEQYF; CDR3 DNA: TGTGCCAGCAGTTTATCGGGGGGAGCCCACGAGCAGTACTTC
J gene: TRBJ2-2; clone size: -; V gene: TRBV6-1; D gene: -; CDR3 protein: CASSEPPLVTGELFF; CDR3 DNA: TGTGCCAGCAGTGAACCGCCTTTAGTCACCGGGGAGCTGTTTTTT
J gene: TRBJ2-5; clone size: -; V gene: TRBV5-1; D gene: TRBD1; CDR3 protein: CASSRGQGEETQYF; CDR3 DNA: TGCGCCAGCAGCCGGGGACAGGGAGAAGAGACCCAGTACTTC
J gene: TRBJ2-1; clone size: -; V gene: TRBV28; D gene: TRBD2; CDR3 protein: CASRPTGLVNEQFF; CDR3 DNA: TGTGCCAGCAGACCAACGGGACTAGTGAATGAGCAGTTCTTC
J gene: TRBJ2-7; clone size: -; V gene: TRBV19; D gene: -; CDR3 protein: CASSKQVNYEQYF; CDR3 DNA: TGTGCCAGTAGTAAGCAGGTGAACTACGAGCAGTACTTC
J gene: TRBJ1-2; clone size: -; V gene: TRBV28; D gene: -; CDR3 protein: CASSPPEREIYGYTF; CDR3 DNA: TGTGCCAGCAGTCCTCCCGAACGGGAGATCTATGGCTACACCTTC
J gene: TRBJ2-6; clone size: -; V gene: TRBV28; D gene: -; CDR3 protein: CASSLLAPGANVLTF; CDR3 DNA: TGTGCCAGCAGTTTATTGGCCCCGGGGGCCAACGTCCTGACTTTC
J gene: TRBJ2-2; clone size: once; V gene: TRBV7-9; D gene: TRBD1; CDR3 protein: CASSSPTGPPGELFF; CDR3 DNA: TGTGCCAGCAGCTCCCCGACAGGGCCGCCCGGGGAGCTGTTTTTT
J gene: TRBJ2-5; clone size: -; V gene: TRBV2; D gene: -; CDR3 protein: CASSESNGGRTQYF; CDR3 DNA: TGTGCCAGCAGTGAGTCTAACGGGGGGCGTACCCAGTACTTC
J gene: TRBJ2-2; clone size: -; V gene: TRBV19; D gene: -; CDR3 protein: CASSPGWGGELFF; CDR3 DNA: TGTGCCAGTAGCCCAGGGTGGGGCGGGGAGCTGTTTTTT
J gene: TRBJ2-3; clone size: -; V gene: TRBV11-2; D gene: -; CDR3 protein: CASSFQGLSTDTQYF; CDR3 DNA: TGTGCCAGCAGCTTCCAGGGACTGAGCACAGATACGCAGTATTTT
J gene: TRBJ1-1; clone size: few; V gene: TRBV5-1; D gene: -; CDR3 protein: CASSFLEGTEAFF; CDR3 DNA: TGCGCCAGCAGCTTTTTGGAGGGAACTGAAGCTTTCTTT
J gene: TRBJ2-3; clone size: -; V gene: TRBV18; D gene: -; CDR3 protein: CASSPPSLLDTQYF; CDR3 DNA: TGTGCCAGCTCACCACCGTCCCTATTAGATACGCAGTATTTT
J gene: TRBJ1-2; clone size: -; V gene: TRBV19; D gene: TRBD1; CDR3 protein: CASSPGTGDGYTF; CDR3 DNA: TGTGCCAGTAGTCCCGGGACAGGGGACGGCTACACCTTC
J gene: TRBJ2-3; clone size: -; V gene: TRBV4-1; D gene: -; CDR3 protein: CASSQDQVASTDTQYF; CDR3 DNA: TGCGCCAGCAGCCAAGATCAGGTGGCTAGCACAGATACGCAGTATTTT
J gene: TRBJ2-7; clone size: -; V gene: TRBV27; D gene: -; CDR3 protein: CASSLLVRGSYEQYF; CDR3 DNA: TGTGCCAGCAGTTTACTAGTTCGGGGTTCCTACGAGCAGTACTTC
J gene: TRBJ2-5; clone size: -; V gene: TRBV5-1; D gene: -; CDR3 protein: CASSLVGDLKTQYF; CDR3 DNA: TGCGCCAGCAGCTTGGTAGGGGATTTGAAGACCCAGTACTTC
J gene: TRBJ2-3; clone size: -; V gene: TRBV5-5; D gene: TRBD1; CDR3 protein: CASRRTGTGAPDTQYF; CDR3 DNA: TGTGCCAGCAGGCGAACCGGGACAGGGGCCCCAGATACGCAGTATTTT
J gene: TRBJ2-7; clone size: -; V gene: TRBV7-2; D gene: -; CDR3 protein: CASSLAWGTAYEQYF; CDR3 DNA: TGTGCCAGCAGCTTAGCTTGGGGCACAGCCTACGAGCAGTACTTC
J gene: TRBJ1-1; clone size: -; V gene: TRBV30; D gene: -; CDR3 protein: CAWSGALNTEAFF; CDR3 DNA: TGTGCCTGGAGTGGGGCTTTGAACACTGAAGCTTTCTTT
J gene: TRBJ2-3; clone size: -; V gene: TRBV5-1; D gene: TRBD2; CDR3 protein: CASGGTSGGQDTQYF; CDR3 DNA: TGCGCCAGCGGGGGGACTAGCGGGGGCCAAGATACGCAGTATTTT